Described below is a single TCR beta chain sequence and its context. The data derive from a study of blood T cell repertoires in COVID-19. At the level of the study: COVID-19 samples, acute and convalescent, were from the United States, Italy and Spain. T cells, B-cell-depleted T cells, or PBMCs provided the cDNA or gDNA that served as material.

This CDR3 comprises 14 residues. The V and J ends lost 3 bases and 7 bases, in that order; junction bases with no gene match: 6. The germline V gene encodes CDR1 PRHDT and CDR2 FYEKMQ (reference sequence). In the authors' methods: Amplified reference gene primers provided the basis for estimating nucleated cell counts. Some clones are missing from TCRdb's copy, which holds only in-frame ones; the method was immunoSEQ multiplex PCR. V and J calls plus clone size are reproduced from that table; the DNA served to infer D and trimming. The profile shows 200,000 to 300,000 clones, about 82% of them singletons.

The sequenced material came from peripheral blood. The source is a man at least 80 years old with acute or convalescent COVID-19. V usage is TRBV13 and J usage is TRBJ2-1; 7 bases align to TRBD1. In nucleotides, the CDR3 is TGTGCCAGCAGCTTTTCCGGGACAGCTAATGAGCAGTTCTTC. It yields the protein CASSFSGTANEQFF. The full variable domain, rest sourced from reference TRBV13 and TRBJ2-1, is AAGVIQSPRHLIKEKRETATLKCYPIPRHDTVYWYQQGPGQDPQFLISFYEKMQSDKGSIPDRFSAQQFSDYHSELNMSSLELGDSALYFCASSFSGTANEQFFGPGTRLTVL.